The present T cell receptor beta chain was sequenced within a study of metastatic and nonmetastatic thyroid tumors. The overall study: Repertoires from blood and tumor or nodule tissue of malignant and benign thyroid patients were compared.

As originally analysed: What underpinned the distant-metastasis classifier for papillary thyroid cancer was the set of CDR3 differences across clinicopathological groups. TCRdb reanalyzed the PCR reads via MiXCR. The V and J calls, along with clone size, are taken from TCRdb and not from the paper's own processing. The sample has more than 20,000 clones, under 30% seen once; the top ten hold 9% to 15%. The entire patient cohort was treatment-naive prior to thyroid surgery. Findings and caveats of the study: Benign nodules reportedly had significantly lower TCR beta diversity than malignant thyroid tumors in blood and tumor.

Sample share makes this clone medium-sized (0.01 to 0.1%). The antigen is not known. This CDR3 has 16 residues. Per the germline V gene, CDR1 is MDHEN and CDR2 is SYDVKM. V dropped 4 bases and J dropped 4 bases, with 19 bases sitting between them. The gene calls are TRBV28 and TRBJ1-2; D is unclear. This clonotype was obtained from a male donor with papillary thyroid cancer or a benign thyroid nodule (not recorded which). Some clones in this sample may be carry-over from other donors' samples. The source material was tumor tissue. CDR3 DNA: TGTGCCAGCAGTTCTAGCCGATGGACTACCTCCTATGGCTACACCTTC. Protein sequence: CASSSSRWTTSYGYTF.